The T cell receptor (beta chain) described here comes from a study of blood T cell repertoires in COVID-19. Study in general: The origin of the acute and convalescent COVID-19 samples was the United States, Italy and Spain. PBMCs, B-cell-depleted T cells, or T cells provided the cDNA or gDNA that made up the material.

The CDR3 covers 16 residues. The germline CDR1 and CDR2 sequences are SGHRS and YFSETQ. Trimming at V came to 3 bases and at J to 1 base, leaving 2 bases not matched to a gene. Original handling: Reference gene primers were amplified, and this amplification served to estimate nucleated cell counts. Libraries were prepared by immunoSEQ multiplex PCR; TCRdb keeps only in-frame clonotypes and omits some of them. The V and J calls and the clone size are those of that table, but D and trimming were determined from the DNA. The sample yields about 110,000 clones, roughly two thirds seen once. What was sequenced was peripheral blood. This clonotype originated in a man of 80 years or more with acute or convalescent COVID-19. The genes are TRBV5-1 and TRBJ2-2; TRBD2 aligns across 11 bases. The CDR3 DNA follows: TGCGCCAGCAGCTCCGGGACTAGCGGGAACACCGGGGAGCTGTTTTTT. Its protein is CASSSGTSGNTGELFF.